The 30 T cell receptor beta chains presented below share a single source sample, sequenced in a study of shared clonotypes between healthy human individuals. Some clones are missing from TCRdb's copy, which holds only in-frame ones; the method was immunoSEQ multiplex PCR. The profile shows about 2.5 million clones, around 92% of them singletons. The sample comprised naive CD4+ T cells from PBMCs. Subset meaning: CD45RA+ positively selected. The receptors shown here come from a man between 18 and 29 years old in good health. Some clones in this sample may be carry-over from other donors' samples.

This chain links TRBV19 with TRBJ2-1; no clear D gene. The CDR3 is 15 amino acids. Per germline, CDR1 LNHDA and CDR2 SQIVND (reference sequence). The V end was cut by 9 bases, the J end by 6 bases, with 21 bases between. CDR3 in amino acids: CASPNGQSRFNEQFF. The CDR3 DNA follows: TGTGCCAGCCCGAACGGCCAGTCTAGGTTCAATGAGCAGTTCTTC.

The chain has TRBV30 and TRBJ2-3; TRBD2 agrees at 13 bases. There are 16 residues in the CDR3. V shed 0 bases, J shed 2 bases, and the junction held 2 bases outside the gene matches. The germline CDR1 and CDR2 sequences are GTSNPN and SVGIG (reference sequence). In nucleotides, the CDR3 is TGTGCCTGGAGTGTAGGGACTAGCGGGGACACAGATACGCAGTATTTT. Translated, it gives CAWSVGTSGDTDTQYF.

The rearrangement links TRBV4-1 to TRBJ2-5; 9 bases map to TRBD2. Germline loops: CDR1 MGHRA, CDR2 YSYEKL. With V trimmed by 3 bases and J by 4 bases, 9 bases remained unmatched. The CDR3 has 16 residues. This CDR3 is CASSHAGGRAGETQYF. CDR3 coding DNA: TGCGCCAGCAGCCATGCAGGCGGGAGGGCGGGAGAGACCCAGTACTTC.

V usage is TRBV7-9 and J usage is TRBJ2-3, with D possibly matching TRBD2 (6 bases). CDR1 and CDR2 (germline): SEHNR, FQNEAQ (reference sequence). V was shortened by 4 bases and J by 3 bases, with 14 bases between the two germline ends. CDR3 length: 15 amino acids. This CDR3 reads CASSSDRRGTDTQYF. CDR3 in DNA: TGTGCCAGCAGCTCGGATCGACGGGGGACAGATACGCAGTATTTT.

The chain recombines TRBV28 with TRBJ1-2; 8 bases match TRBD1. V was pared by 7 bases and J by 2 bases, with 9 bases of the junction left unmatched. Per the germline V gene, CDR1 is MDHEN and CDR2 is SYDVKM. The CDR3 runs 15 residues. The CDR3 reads CASTLRDRRNYGYTF. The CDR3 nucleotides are TGTGCCAGCACCCTCCGGGACAGGAGAAACTATGGCTACACCTTC.

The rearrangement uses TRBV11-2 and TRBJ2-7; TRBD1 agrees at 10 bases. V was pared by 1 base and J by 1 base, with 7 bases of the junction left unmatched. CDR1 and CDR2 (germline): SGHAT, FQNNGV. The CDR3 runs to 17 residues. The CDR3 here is CASSLGTRDRGSYEQYF. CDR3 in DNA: TGTGCCAGCAGCTTAGGGACCCGGGACAGGGGATCCTACGAGCAGTACTTC.

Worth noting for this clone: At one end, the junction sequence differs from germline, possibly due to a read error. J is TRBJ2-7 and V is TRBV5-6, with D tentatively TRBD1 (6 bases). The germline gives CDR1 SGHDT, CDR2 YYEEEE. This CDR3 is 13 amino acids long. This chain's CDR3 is CASSLTRPGQMDF. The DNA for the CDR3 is TGTGCCAGCAGCCTCACCCGACCGGGACAAATGGACTTC.

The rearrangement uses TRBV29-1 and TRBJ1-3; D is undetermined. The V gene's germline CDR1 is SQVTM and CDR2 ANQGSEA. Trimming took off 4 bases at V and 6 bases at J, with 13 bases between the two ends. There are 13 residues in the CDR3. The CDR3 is CSVGANSQNTIYF. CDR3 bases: TGCAGCGTTGGGGCCAACTCCCAAAACACCATATATTTT. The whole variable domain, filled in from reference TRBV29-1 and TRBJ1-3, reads SAVISQKPSRDICQRGTSLTIQCQVDSQVTMMFWYRQQPGQSLTLIATANQGSEATYESGFVIDKFPISRPNLTFSTLTVSNMSPEDSSIYLCSVGANSQNTIYFGEGSWLTVV.

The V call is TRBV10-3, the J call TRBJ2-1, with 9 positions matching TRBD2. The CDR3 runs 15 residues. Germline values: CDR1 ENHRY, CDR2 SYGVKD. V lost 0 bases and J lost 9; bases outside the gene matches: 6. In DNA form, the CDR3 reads TGTGCCATCAGTGAGTCCGGACTAGCGAGGGGTGAGCAGTTCTTC. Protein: CAISESGLARGEQFF.

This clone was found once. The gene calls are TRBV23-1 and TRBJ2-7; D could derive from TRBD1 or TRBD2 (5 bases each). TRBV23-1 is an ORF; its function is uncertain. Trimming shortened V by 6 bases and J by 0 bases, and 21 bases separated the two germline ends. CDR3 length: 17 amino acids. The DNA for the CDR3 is TGCGCCAGCAGCCCCCCCGAAACGGGACGGAGCTCCTACGAGCAGTACTTC. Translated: CASSPPETGRSSYEQYF.

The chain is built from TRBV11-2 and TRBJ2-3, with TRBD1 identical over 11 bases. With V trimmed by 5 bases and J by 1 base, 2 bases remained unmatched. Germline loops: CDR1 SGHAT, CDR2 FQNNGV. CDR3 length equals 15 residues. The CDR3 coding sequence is TGTGCCAGCAGCGGACAGGGGGCGCGCACAGATACGCAGTATTTT. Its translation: CASSGQGARTDTQYF.

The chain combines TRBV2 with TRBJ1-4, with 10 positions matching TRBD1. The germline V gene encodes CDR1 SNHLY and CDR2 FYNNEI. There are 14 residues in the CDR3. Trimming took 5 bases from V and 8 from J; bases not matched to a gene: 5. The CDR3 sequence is CASSTGTGVEKLFF. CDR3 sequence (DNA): TGTGCCAGCAGTACCGGGACAGGGGTGGAAAAACTGTTTTTT. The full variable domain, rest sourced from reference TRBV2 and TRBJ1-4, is EPEVTQTPSHQVTQMGQEVILRCVPISNHLYFYWYRQILGQKVEFLVSFYNNEISEKSEIFDDQFSVERPDGSNFTLKIRSTKLEDSAMYFCASSTGTGVEKLFFGSGTQLSVL.

The CDR3 reads CASSVDAGTGEQFF. The CDR3 bases are TGTGCCAGCAGCGTTGATGCGGGGACCGGGGAGCAGTTCTTC. This chain joins TRBV9 and TRBJ2-1, with TRBD2 as a possible D gene (6 bases). Looked up from germline, CDR1 is SGDLS and CDR2 is YYNGEE. With 2 bases removed from V and 10 bases from J, the gap between germline ends came to 16 bases. This CDR3 region has 14 residues. Supplemented by reference TRBV9 and TRBJ2-1, the full variable domain reads DSGVTQTPKHLITATGQRVTLRCSPRSGDLSVYWYQQSLDQGLQFLIQYYNGEERAKGNILERFSAQQFPDLHSELNLSSLELGDSALYFCASSVDAGTGEQFFGPGTRLTVL.

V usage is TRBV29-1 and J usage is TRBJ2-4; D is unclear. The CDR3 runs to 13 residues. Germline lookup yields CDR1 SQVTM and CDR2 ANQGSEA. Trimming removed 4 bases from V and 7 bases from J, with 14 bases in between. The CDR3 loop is CSVVGPDRNIQYF. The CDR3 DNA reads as TGCAGCGTTGTCGGGCCCGACCGGAACATTCAGTACTTC.

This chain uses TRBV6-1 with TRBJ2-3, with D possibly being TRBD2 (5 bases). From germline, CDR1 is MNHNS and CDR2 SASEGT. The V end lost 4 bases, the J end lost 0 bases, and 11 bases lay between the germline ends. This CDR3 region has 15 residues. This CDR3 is CASSGEYSSTDTQYF. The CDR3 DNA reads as TGTGCCAGCAGTGGGGAGTACTCTAGCACAGATACGCAGTATTTT.

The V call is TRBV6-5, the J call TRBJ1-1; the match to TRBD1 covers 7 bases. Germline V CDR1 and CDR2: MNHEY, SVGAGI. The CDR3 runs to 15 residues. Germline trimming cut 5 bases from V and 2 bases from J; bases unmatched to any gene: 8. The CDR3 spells CASSTPQGINTEAFF. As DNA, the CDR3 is TGTGCCAGCAGTACACCACAGGGGATAAACACTGAAGCTTTCTTT.

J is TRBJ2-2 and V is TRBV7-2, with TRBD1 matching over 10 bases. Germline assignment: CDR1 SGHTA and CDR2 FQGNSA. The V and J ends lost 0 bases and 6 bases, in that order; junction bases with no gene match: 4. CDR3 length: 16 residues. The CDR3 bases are TGTGCCAGCAGCTTAGCGGGACAGGGGTGGGCCGGGGAGCTGTTTTTT. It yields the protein CASSLAGQGWAGELFF.

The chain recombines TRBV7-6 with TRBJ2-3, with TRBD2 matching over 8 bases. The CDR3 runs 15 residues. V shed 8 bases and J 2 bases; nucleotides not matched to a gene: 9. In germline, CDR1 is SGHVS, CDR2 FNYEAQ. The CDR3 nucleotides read TGTGCCAGCGCACTAGCGGAATCTTTCACAGATACGCAGTATTTT. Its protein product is CASALAESFTDTQYF.

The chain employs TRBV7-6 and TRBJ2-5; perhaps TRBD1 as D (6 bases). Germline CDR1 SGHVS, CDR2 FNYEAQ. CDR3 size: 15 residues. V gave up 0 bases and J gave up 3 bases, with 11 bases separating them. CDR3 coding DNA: TGTGCCAGCAGCTTAGCGTATCCAGGGGAAGAGACCCAGTACTTC. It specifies CASSLAYPGEETQYF.

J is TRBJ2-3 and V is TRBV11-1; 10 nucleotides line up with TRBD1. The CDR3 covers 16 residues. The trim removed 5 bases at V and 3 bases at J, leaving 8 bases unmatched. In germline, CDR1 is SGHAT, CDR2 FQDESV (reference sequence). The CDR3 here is CASSVQGTGVTDTQYF. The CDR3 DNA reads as TGTGCCAGCAGCGTGCAGGGGACAGGGGTGACAGATACGCAGTATTTT. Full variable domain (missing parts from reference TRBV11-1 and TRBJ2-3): EAEVAQSPRYKITEKSQAVAFWCDPISGHATLYWYRQILGQGPELLVQFQDESVVDDSQLPKDRFSAERLKGVDSTLKIQPAELGDSAMYLCASSVQGTGVTDTQYFGPGTRLTVL.

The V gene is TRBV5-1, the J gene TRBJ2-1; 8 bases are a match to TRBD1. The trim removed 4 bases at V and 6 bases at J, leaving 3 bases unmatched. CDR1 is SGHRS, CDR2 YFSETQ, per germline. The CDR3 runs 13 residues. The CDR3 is CASSRTGINEQFF. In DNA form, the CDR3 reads TGCGCCAGCAGCCGGACAGGGATCAATGAGCAGTTCTTC.

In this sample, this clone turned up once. The CDR3 is CASSQGRDVKAFF. DNA of the CDR3: TGTGCCAGCAGTCAGGGCAGGGACGTAAAAGCTTTCTTT. The chain has TRBV5-5 and TRBJ1-1; TRBD1 is a possible D gene (5 bases). The CDR3 is 13 residues long. The germline V gene encodes CDR1 SGHKS and CDR2 YYEKEE (reference sequence). V was cut by 5 bases and J by 9 bases, with 17 bases left in between.

In nucleotides, the CDR3 is TGTGCCAGCTCATTCGGACTAGCGACCTACGAGCAGTACTTC. Protein sequence: CASSFGLATYEQYF. V is TRBV18 and J is TRBJ2-7; 9 nucleotides agree with TRBD2. V was clipped by 5 bases and J by 2 bases; unmatched bases: 4. Germline V gene sequence: CDR1 KGHSH, CDR2 LQKENI. The CDR3 contains 14 residues.

The CDR3 loop reads CATSAGYNEQFF. The CDR3 DNA is TGTGCCACCTCCGCAGGGTACAATGAGCAGTTCTTC. The J gene is TRBJ2-1, the V gene TRBV7-9, with a possible D match to TRBD1 (5 bases). Germline V lookup: CDR1 SEHNR, CDR2 FQNEAQ (reference sequence). The CDR3 contains 12 residues. V was cut by 10 bases and J by 4 bases, with 11 bases left in between.

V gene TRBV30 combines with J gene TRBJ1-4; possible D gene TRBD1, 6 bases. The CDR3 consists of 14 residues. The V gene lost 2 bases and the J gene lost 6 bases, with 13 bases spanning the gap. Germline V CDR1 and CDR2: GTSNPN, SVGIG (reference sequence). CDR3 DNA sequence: TGTGCCTGGAGTTCGGGCAGGGGTTATGAAAAACTGTTTTTT. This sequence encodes CAWSSGRGYEKLFF.

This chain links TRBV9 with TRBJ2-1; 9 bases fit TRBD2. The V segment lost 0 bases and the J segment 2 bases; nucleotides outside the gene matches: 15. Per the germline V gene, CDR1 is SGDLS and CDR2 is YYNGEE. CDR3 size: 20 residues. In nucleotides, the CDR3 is TGTGCCAGCAGCGTAGAGAGTCTAGCGGGACCCTTTAAAACCTACAATGAGCAGTTCTTC. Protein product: CASSVESLAGPFKTYNEQFF.

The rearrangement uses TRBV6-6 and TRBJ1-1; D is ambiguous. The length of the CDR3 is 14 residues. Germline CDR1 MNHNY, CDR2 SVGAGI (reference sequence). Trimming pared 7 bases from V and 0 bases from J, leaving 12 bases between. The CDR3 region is CASKLSALNTEAFF. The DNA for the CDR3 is TGTGCCAGCAAATTGTCAGCGCTGAACACTGAAGCTTTCTTT.

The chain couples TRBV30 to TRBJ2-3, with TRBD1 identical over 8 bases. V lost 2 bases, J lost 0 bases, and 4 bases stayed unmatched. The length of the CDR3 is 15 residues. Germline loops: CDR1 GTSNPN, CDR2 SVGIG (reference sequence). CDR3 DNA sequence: TGTGCCTGGAGTCCGTGGGACAGGAGCACAGATACGCAGTATTTT. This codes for CAWSPWDRSTDTQYF. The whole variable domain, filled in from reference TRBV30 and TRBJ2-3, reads SQTIHQWPATLVQPVGSPLSLECTVEGTSNPNLYWYRQAAGRGLQLLFYSVGIGQISSEVPQNLSASRPQDRQFILSSKKLLLSDSGFYLCAWSPWDRSTDTQYFGPGTRLTVL.

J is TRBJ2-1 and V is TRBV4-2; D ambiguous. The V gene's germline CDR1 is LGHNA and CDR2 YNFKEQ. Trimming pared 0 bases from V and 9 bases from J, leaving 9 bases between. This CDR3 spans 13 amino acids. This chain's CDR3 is CASSQDGVSEQFF. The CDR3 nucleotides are TGTGCCAGCAGCCAAGATGGAGTGAGTGAGCAGTTCTTC.

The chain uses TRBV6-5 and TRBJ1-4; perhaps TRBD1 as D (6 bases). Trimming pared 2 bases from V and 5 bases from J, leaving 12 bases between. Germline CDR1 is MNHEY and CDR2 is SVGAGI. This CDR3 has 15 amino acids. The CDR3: CASSYGGGQNEKLFF. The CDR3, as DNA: TGTGCCAGCAGTTACGGTGGCGGACAGAATGAAAAACTGTTTTTT.